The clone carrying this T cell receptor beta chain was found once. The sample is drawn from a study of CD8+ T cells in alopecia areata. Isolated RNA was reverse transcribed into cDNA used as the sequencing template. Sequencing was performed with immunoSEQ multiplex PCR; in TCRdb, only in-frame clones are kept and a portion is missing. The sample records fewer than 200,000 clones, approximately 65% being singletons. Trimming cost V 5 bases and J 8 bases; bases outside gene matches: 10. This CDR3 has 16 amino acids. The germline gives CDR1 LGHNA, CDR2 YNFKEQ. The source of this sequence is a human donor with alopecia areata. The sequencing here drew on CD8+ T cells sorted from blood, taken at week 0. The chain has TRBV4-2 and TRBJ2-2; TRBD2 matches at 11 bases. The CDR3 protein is CASSALAGGPDGELFF. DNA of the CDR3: TGTGCCAGCAGCGCCTTAGCGGGGGGGCCGGATGGGGAGCTGTTTTTT.